Here is one T cell receptor (beta chain) with its context. This sample stems from a study of OX40 agonist ivuxolimab in advanced cancers. The CDR3 is 15 residues long. V dropped 0 bases and J dropped 1 base, with 8 bases sitting between them. This table comes from immunoSEQ multiplex PCR, and its TCRdb copy is limited to in-frame clones, with some not included. Among tens of thousands of clones listed, just over 85% were seen once. V usage is TRBV23-1 and J usage is TRBJ2-3; D possibly corresponds to TRBD2 (6 bases). TRBV23-1 is recorded as an ORF, its role being uncertain. The TCR was taken from an adult with an advanced solid tumor such as melanoma, head and neck, liver or kidney cancer. The starting material was CD4+ or CD8+ T cells sorted from blood, obtained in a trial of the OX40 agonist ivuxolimab. The DNA for the CDR3 is TGCGCCAGCAGTCAATCGGGACTCGGCACAGATACGCAGTATTTT. This translates into CASSQSGLGTDTQYF.